These 4 T cell receptor beta chains share one sample of origin, sequenced in a study of T cell responses to AZD1222 COVID-19 vaccine. Method: immunoSEQ multiplex PCR; TCRdb's copy keeps in-frame clones and lacks some. The sample contains approximately 140,000 clones, roughly 90% of which appear only once. This material consisted of peripheral blood, taken on day 0 of AZD1222 vaccination. These TCRs come from an adult in good health.

The gene calls are TRBV4-3 and TRBJ2-7, with 12 bases fitting TRBD2. The CDR3 loop spans 16 amino acids. V shed 3 bases and J 3 bases; nucleotides not matched to a gene: 6. The V gene's germline CDR1 is LGHNA and CDR2 YSLEER. The CDR3 nucleotides are TGCGCCAGCAGCCAGCACCTGGGACTAGCGGGCTACGAGCAGTACTTC. It translates to CASSQHLGLAGYEQYF.

The V and J genes are TRBV19 and TRBJ1-1; D ambiguous. This CDR3 is 11 amino acids long. Germline loops: CDR1 LNHDA, CDR2 SQIVND (reference sequence). V dropped 10 bases and J dropped 5 bases, with 11 bases sitting between them. The CDR3 DNA reads as TGTGCCATGGATAGCGGTACTGAAGCTTTCTTT. Residues: CAMDSGTEAFF.

V and J are TRBV5-1 and TRBJ2-5; D gene unclear. Germline V gene lookup returns CDR1 SGHRS and CDR2 YFSETQ. V gave up 2 bases and J gave up 2 bases, with 4 bases separating them. The CDR3 has 12 amino acids. The DNA of the CDR3 is TGCGCCAGCAGCTTACCACAAGAGACCCAGTACTTC. It specifies CASSLPQETQYF. The full variable domain, in which reference TRBV5-1 and TRBJ2-5 provide the parts outside the CDR3, is KAGVTQTPRYLIKTRGQQVTLSCSPISGHRSVSWYQQTPGQGLQFLFEYFSETQRNKGNFPGRFSGRQFSNSRSEMNVSTLELGDSALYLCASSLPQETQYFGPGTRLLVL.

The chain combines TRBV4-1 with TRBJ1-5; D perhaps matches TRBD1 (6 bases). Germline lookup yields CDR1 MGHRA and CDR2 YSYEKL. The CDR3 is 16 residues long. V was pared by 1 base and J by 4 bases, with 14 bases between. The CDR3 here is CASSQVGGRKNQPQHF. CDR3 coding DNA: TGCGCCAGCAGCCAAGTGGGGGGCCGGAAGAATCAGCCCCAGCATTTT.